The 2 T cell receptor beta chains presented below share a single source sample, sequenced in a study of T-cell reconstitution after alpha-beta-depleted transplantation in children. Unique molecular identifiers were used in preparing the TCRbeta library. TCRdb itself ran the PCR reads through MiXCR, one entry per CDR3 protein. The table records 540,000 or so distinct CDR3 sequences, about 21% of them present only once. This material consisted of PBMCs, mostly from graft donor cells, taken 360 days after TCRalphabeta/CD19-depleted stem cell transplant. These receptors were collected from a boy less than two years old who had a stem cell transplant for acute myeloid leukemia, so the T cells may come from the graft donor.

This clonotype was observed at least ten times. CDR3 bases: TGTGCCAGCTCGACCCTAGATACGCAGTATTTT. Its protein is CASSTLDTQYF. The chain employs TRBV6-5 and TRBJ2-3; D call uncertain. The germline gives CDR1 MNHEY, CDR2 SVGAGI. This CDR3 comprises 11 residues. Trimming stripped 8 bases from V and 5 bases from J, with 8 bases between.

The J gene is TRBJ1-3, the V gene TRBV5-5; weak D call: TRBD1 (5 bases). CDR1 and CDR2 (germline): SGHKS, YYEKEE (reference sequence). The CDR3 loop spans 14 amino acids. V gave up 0 bases and J gave up 4 bases, with 8 bases separating them. CDR3 coding DNA: TGTGCCAGCAGCTTGGCCACAGGAGGAAACACCATATATTTT. Residues: CASSLATGGNTIYF.